This is a list of T cell receptor beta chains from one sample in a study of blood T cell repertoires in COVID-19. TCRdb keeps only in-frame clones here, not all; method: immunoSEQ multiplex PCR. This table has some 200,000 clones, around 90% appearing once. Sequences were obtained from PBMCs or T cells enriched from blood (not recorded which). These receptors all come from a woman in her twenties or thirties who had recovered from COVID-19. Both conserved end residues are part of each CDR3. A D gene is named only where the DNA matches it firmly. A clone size is listed for some rows: how often the clone was seen (once, few, many), or a class if it is expanded.

cdr3_aa cdr3_nt clone_size v_call d_call j_call
CSVPFDRGNNEQFF TGCAGCGTCCCCTTCGACAGGGGTAATAATGAGCAGTTCTTC . TRBV29-1 TRBD1 TRBJ2-1
CASSPDQGNTEAFF TGTGCCAGCTCACCCGACCAGGGGAACACTGAAGCTTTCTTT once TRBV18 . TRBJ1-1
CASRRVNQPQHF TGTGCCAGCAGGAGAGTAAATCAGCCCCAGCATTTT . TRBV2 . TRBJ1-5
CASSKQGNHGYTF TGTGCCAGTAGTAAACAGGGTAATCATGGCTACACCTTC once TRBV19 . TRBJ1-2
CASSPRGSPNYGYTF TGTGCCAGCAGCCCCCGGGGTAGCCCCAACTATGGCTACACCTTC . TRBV7-8 . TRBJ1-2
CASAATVTGSEKLFF TGCGCCAGCGCTGCAACAGTTACAGGGTCTGAAAAACTGTTTTTT once TRBV5-1 . TRBJ1-4
CASSLVVQDSYEQYF TGTGCCAGCAGCTTAGTTGTTCAGGACTCCTACGAGCAGTACTTC . TRBV7-2 . TRBJ2-7
CASSSSTGSRYEQYF TGTGCCAGCAGCTCCTCGACAGGGAGTAGGTACGAGCAGTACTTC once TRBV11-3 TRBD1 TRBJ2-7
CASSQDSGTAGNTIYF TGCGCCAGCAGCCAGGATTCCGGGACAGCTGGAAACACCATATATTTT . TRBV4-3 TRBD1 TRBJ1-3
CASSLRPDSVYTEAFF TGTGCCAGCAGCTTGAGGCCAGATAGTGTGTACACTGAAGCTTTCTTT . TRBV13 . TRBJ1-1
CASSRAGEQYF TGTGCCAGCAGTAGGGCGGGAGAGCAGTACTTC few TRBV12-3/TRBV12-4 . TRBJ2-7
CASSSLAGGPLVEQFF TGTGCCAGTAGTTCCCTAGCGGGAGGGCCTTTGGTTGAGCAGTTCTTC once TRBV19 TRBD2 TRBJ2-1
CASSSSGTPIPYEQYF TGTGCCAGCAGTTCCTCCGGGACACCCATTCCCTACGAGCAGTACTTC . TRBV6-5 . TRBJ2-7
CASSQGGGAREQYF TGTGCCAGCAGCCAAGGAGGGGGGGCCCGCGAGCAGTACTTC . TRBV4-2 . TRBJ2-7
CASIRTGTTEAFF TGTGCCAGCATTAGGACAGGGACCACTGAAGCTTTCTTT . TRBV12-3/TRBV12-4 TRBD1 TRBJ1-1
CASSQIVQGALVNYGYTF TGTGCCAGCAGCCAAATTGTTCAGGGGGCGCTTGTTAACTATGGCTACACCTTC . TRBV14 TRBD1 TRBJ1-2
CASSLQVNTGELFF TGTGCCAGCAGCCTTCAGGTGAACACCGGGGAGCTGTTTTTT . TRBV11-2 . TRBJ2-2
CASSQGTGVTEAFF TGTGCCAGCAGCCAAGGGACAGGGGTTACTGAAGCTTTCTTT . TRBV11-2 TRBD1 TRBJ1-1
CAWKLPGSPNYGYTF TGTGCCTGGAAGCTCCCCGGGTCCCCTAACTATGGCTACACCTTC once TRBV30 . TRBJ1-2
CASSLQGGNEQYF TGTGCCAGCAGTTTACAGGGCGGCAACGAGCAGTACTTC . TRBV27 . TRBJ2-7
CASSLERVTGTEAFF TGTGCCAGCAGCTTAGAGAGGGTTACGGGCACTGAAGCTTTCTTT once TRBV7-2 . TRBJ1-1
CASSTGGGGNEQFF TGTGCCAGCAGCACCGGGGGTGGGGGCAATGAGCAGTTCTTC few TRBV9 . TRBJ2-1
CASRPTGSGEKLFF TGTGCCAGCAGACCCACAGGGTCGGGTGAAAAACTGTTTTTT . TRBV16 . TRBJ1-4
CASSRTGSTEAFF TGTGCCAGCAGCAGGACAGGCTCCACTGAAGCTTTCTTT . TRBV7-9 TRBD1 TRBJ1-1
CASGLVLSEYQETQYF TGTGCTAGTGGTTTGGTATTATCGGAGTACCAAGAGACCCAGTACTTC . TRBV12-5 . TRBJ2-5
CASSAQAPNFINTEAFF TGTGCCAGCAGCGCCCAAGCCCCTAATTTCATTAACACTGAAGCTTTCTTT . TRBV7-2 . TRBJ1-1
CASIHSGHTGSPNYGYTF TGTGCCAGCATCCATAGTGGCCACACAGGGTCACCAAACTATGGCTACACCTTC once TRBV7-9 . TRBJ1-2
CASSIGRWGTQPQHF TGTGCCAGCAGCATAGGACGGTGGGGCACTCAGCCCCAGCATTTT few TRBV7-2 . TRBJ1-5
CACLTGGIAKNIQYF TGTGCCTGCTTGACAGGGGGGATCGCCAAAAACATTCAGTACTTC . TRBV30 TRBD1 TRBJ2-4
CASSLTAGGGGTEAFF TGTGCCAGCTCGCTGACCGCGGGAGGGGGAGGCACTGAAGCTTTCTTT . TRBV18 . TRBJ1-1
CASSVEAAGAEAFF TGTGCCAGCAGCGTTGAGGCCGCGGGGGCTGAAGCTTTCTTT . TRBV2 . TRBJ1-1
CASSYVTGGDQPQHF TGTGCCAGCAGTTACGTGACAGGGGGCGATCAGCCCCAGCATTTT few TRBV6-2/TRBV6-3 TRBD1 TRBJ1-5
CASSPPGDRAVGEAFF TGTGCCAGCTCACCACCAGGGGACAGGGCTGTAGGTGAAGCTTTCTTT . TRBV18 TRBD1 TRBJ1-1
CATSDPTITQETQYF TGTGCCACCAGTGACCCGACTATAACCCAAGAGACCCAGTACTTC . TRBV24-1 . TRBJ2-5
CASSLTGTYEQYF TGCGCCAGCAGCTTGACCGGGACCTACGAGCAGTACTTC few TRBV5-1 . TRBJ2-7
CASSPARQGFTEAFF TGTGCCAGCAGCCCGGCGCGACAGGGGTTTACTGAAGCTTTCTTT . TRBV3-1/TRBV3-2 TRBD1 TRBJ1-1
CAWSADRVGGYTF TGTGCCTGGTCCGCGGACAGGGTCGGTGGCTACACCTTC . TRBV30 TRBD1 TRBJ1-2
CASSYGQYTEAFF TGTGCCAGCAGTTACGGACAGTACACTGAAGCTTTCTTT . TRBV6-2/TRBV6-3 . TRBJ1-1
CASTQGTGNEKLFF TGTGCCAGCACCCAAGGGACAGGGAATGAAAAACTGTTTTTT . TRBV7-2 TRBD1 TRBJ1-4
CASSWGRTMNTEAFF TGTGCCAGCAGTTGGGGCAGGACAATGAACACTGAAGCTTTCTTT once TRBV28 . TRBJ1-1
CASSVLSSGNTIYF TGTGCCAGCAGTGTCCTTAGCTCTGGAAACACCATATATTTT . TRBV6-6 . TRBJ1-3
CATSETKMGTGGHEQFF TGTGCCACCAGTGAAACCAAAATGGGAACGGGAGGTCATGAGCAGTTCTTC . TRBV24-1 TRBD2 TRBJ2-1
CASTKSGVSNQPQHF TGTGCCAGCACCAAATCAGGGGTAAGCAATCAGCCCCAGCATTTT . TRBV7-2 . TRBJ1-5
CSVSIRGSMNTEAFF TGCAGCGTTAGTATAAGAGGGTCGATGAACACTGAAGCTTTCTTT . TRBV29-1 . TRBJ1-1
CASTPDSYQTEAFF TGTGCCAGCACCCCGGACAGTTACCAGACTGAAGCTTTCTTT once TRBV6-5 . TRBJ1-1
CAWGPGGVHEKLFF TGTGCCTGGGGTCCTGGCGGGGTTCATGAAAAACTGTTTTTT . TRBV30 . TRBJ1-4
CASSLVLRTGDKNGYTF TGTGCCAGTAGTTTGGTTTTAAGGACAGGGGATAAGAATGGCTACACCTTC . TRBV19 TRBD1 TRBJ1-2
CATRASSTDYEQYF TGTGCCACCAGGGCCTCCTCCACCGACTACGAGCAGTACTTC . TRBV10-3 . TRBJ2-7
CASSLSHPGVPFF TGCGCCAGCAGCTTAAGTCACCCAGGTGTGCCTTTCTTT once TRBV5-1 . TRBJ1-1
CASSPPGQGEKLFF TGCGCCAGCAGCCCCCCTGGACAAGGTGAAAAACTGTTTTTT . TRBV5-1 . TRBJ1-4